The 28 T cell receptor beta chains reported below all come from one sample, sequenced in a study of tumor-infiltrating lymphocytes in localized non-small cell lung cancer. Some clones are missing from TCRdb's copy, which holds only in-frame ones; the method was immunoSEQ multiplex PCR. The table has approximately 15,000 clones, 55% to 75% seen once; the top ten hold over 5%. Sequencing was carried out using lung tumor tissue. These receptors all stem from a human donor with non-small cell lung cancer.

The chain uses TRBV13 and TRBJ1-1; D is perhaps TRBD1 (6 bases). Germline V CDR1 and CDR2: PRHDT, FYEKMQ (reference sequence). The CDR3 has 15 residues. The germline V and J ends were trimmed by 5 bases and 2 bases, with 15 bases remaining between them. The CDR3 sequence: CASSPRQVLNTEAFF. The DNA for the CDR3 is TGTGCCAGCAGCCCGCGACAGGTCCTCAACACTGAAGCTTTCTTT.

The rearrangement uses TRBV19 and TRBJ1-2, with D perhaps matching TRBD1 (6 bases). Germline V gene sequence: CDR1 LNHDA, CDR2 SQIVND (reference sequence). The CDR3 covers 13 residues. Deletions cut 7 bases from V and 2 bases from J, with 11 bases between. CDR3 sequence: CASTRTGNYGYTF. The CDR3 coding sequence is TGTGCCAGTACCAGAACAGGGAACTATGGCTACACCTTC.

There are a few counts of this clone. The CDR3 is CATQTGGSYEQYF. CDR3 DNA: TGTGCCACCCAGACAGGGGGCTCCTACGAGCAGTACTTC. This sequence joins TRBV7-9 and TRBJ2-7; 9 nucleotides agree with TRBD1. The CDR3 totals 13 residues. The V and J ends lost 10 bases and 0 bases, in that order; junction bases with no gene match: 4. Germline lookup yields CDR1 SEHNR and CDR2 FQNEAQ (reference sequence).

CDR3 region: CASSMEGNQPQHF. CDR3 coding DNA: TGTGCCAGTAGTATGGAGGGAAATCAGCCCCAGCATTTT. The chain recombines TRBV19 with TRBJ1-5; D gene unclear. Between the trimmed V and J ends, which lost 3 bases and 4 bases, there was a span of 7 bases. Germline-derived CDR1 and CDR2 are LNHDA and SQIVND (reference sequence). The CDR3 contains 13 residues.

The sample holds one count of this clone. The chain has TRBV2 and TRBJ1-3; D perhaps matches TRBD1 (6 bases). This CDR3 has 17 residues. CDR1 SNHLY and CDR2 FYNNEI come from the germline V gene. The V gene lost 5 bases and the J gene lost 3 bases, with 20 bases spanning the gap. The CDR3 DNA is TGTGCCAGCAGTCGATTAAATCTTCAGGGGAATGGAAACACCATATATTTT. The encoded protein is CASSRLNLQGNGNTIYF.

The gene calls are TRBV19 and TRBJ1-5; 8 bases match TRBD1. CDR3 length: 17 amino acids. V shed 4 bases and J 5 bases; nucleotides not matched to a gene: 13. Germline V CDR1 and CDR2: LNHDA, SQIVND (reference sequence). The DNA for the CDR3 is TGTGCCAGTAGTAAGCGGGTCGGACAGGGATGGCATCAGCCCCAGCATTTT. Its protein product is CASSKRVGQGWHQPQHF.

The chain uses TRBV30 and TRBJ1-1, with 8 bases matching TRBD1. Germline values: CDR1 GTSNPN, CDR2 SVGIG (reference sequence). V was pared by 5 bases and J by 5 bases, with 7 bases of the junction left unmatched. The CDR3 runs 13 residues. DNA for the CDR3: TGTGCCTGGGGGGTACAGGGGGGTACTGAAGCTTTCTTT. Residues: CAWGVQGGTEAFF.

This clone was counted only a few times. The chain has TRBV5-1 and TRBJ1-2, with a weak D call TRBD1 (6 bases). Trimming took off 2 bases at V and 4 bases at J, with 15 bases between the two ends. Germline V lookup: CDR1 SGHRS, CDR2 YFSETQ. The CDR3 loop spans 15 amino acids. This CDR3 is CASSFAQGVGYGYTF. The CDR3 DNA is TGCGCCAGCAGCTTTGCACAGGGTGTCGGCTATGGCTACACCTTC.

The V call is TRBV29-1, the J call TRBJ2-3; D might be TRBD2 (6 bases). Trimming cost V 5 bases and J 1 base, with 13 bases left between them. This CDR3 has 14 residues. Germline V gene lookup returns CDR1 SQVTM and CDR2 ANQGSEA. The CDR3 region has the DNA TGCAGCGTTCGGCGGGGAATAGGCACAGATACGCAGTATTTT. Translation gives CSVRRGIGTDTQYF.

The rearrangement joins TRBV7-2 to TRBJ2-3; D remains unclear. CDR1 and CDR2 (germline): SGHTA, FQGNSA. Between the trimmed V and J ends, which lost 4 bases and 1 base, there was a span of 9 bases. CDR3 size: 14 residues. This CDR3 is CASSSPVGTDTQYF. Written as DNA, the CDR3 is TGTGCCAGCAGCTCCCCCGTGGGCACAGATACGCAGTATTTT. Filled out from reference TRBV7-2 and TRBJ2-3, the complete variable domain reads GAGVSQSPSNKVTEKGKDVELRCDPISGHTALYWYRQSLGQGLEFLIYFQGNSAPDKSGLPSDRFSAERTGGSVSTLTIQRTQQEDSAVYLCASSSPVGTDTQYFGPGTRLTVL.

In its sample, this clone was seen once. The V and J genes are TRBV6-6 and TRBJ2-7; D gene unclear. Between the trimmed V and J ends, which lost 7 bases and 3 bases, there was a span of 13 bases. The CDR3 loop spans 13 amino acids. The V gene's germline CDR1 is MNHNY and CDR2 SVGAGI (reference sequence). The DNA for the CDR3 is TGTGCCAGCAATAAAGTAGTCGGCTACGAGCAGTACTTC. The encoded protein is CASNKVVGYEQYF.

This rearrangement joins TRBV11-1 to TRBJ2-5; unclear D gene. The V gene's germline CDR1 is SGHAT and CDR2 FQDESV (reference sequence). The CDR3 spans 14 residues. The ends were cut back, 4 bases at V and 3 bases at J, with 12 bases in the middle. The CDR3: CASSSHGRKETQYF. CDR3 sequence (DNA): TGTGCCAGCAGCTCCCACGGCCGAAAAGAGACCCAGTACTTC.

The rearrangement uses TRBV28 and TRBJ2-3; weak D call: TRBD2 (5 bases). This CDR3 comprises 17 residues. Per germline, CDR1 MDHEN and CDR2 SYDVKM. Trimming cost V 3 bases and J 2 bases, with 18 bases left between them. The CDR3 loop reads CASSLTTPGRTTDTQYF. The CDR3 region has the DNA TGTGCCAGCAGTTTGACTACTCCCGGGCGAACCACAGATACGCAGTATTTT.

The chain combines TRBV5-1 with TRBJ2-3, with D possibly matching TRBD1 (6 bases). The V end was cut by 4 bases, the J end by 2 bases, with 11 bases between. Germline V gene sequence: CDR1 SGHRS, CDR2 YFSETQ. The CDR3 consists of 14 residues. Written as DNA, the CDR3 is TGCGCCAGCAGCCTTGGACAGCCCACAGATACGCAGTATTTT. Protein product: CASSLGQPTDTQYF.

The CDR3 DNA reads as TGTGCCAGCAGCTTAGCCCTAGCGGGAGACTACGAGCAGTACTTC. Amino acid sequence: CASSLALAGDYEQYF. The rearrangement uses TRBV7-8 and TRBJ2-5, with TRBD2 matching over 10 bases. Matching the DNA end better, TRBJ2-7 makes the J call doubtful. CDR3 length equals 15 residues. Germline V lookup: CDR1 SGHVS, CDR2 FQNEAQ.

The V gene is TRBV9, the J gene TRBJ2-3, with D possibly TRBD1 on 5 matching bases. Germline loops: CDR1 SGDLS, CDR2 YYNGEE. CDR3 length equals 18 residues. Deletions cut 0 bases from V and 3 bases from J, with 20 bases between. The CDR3 region is CASSVGFGKGGATDTQYF. As DNA, the CDR3 is TGTGCCAGCAGCGTAGGGTTTGGTAAGGGTGGGGCTACAGATACGCAGTATTTT.

The rearrangement links TRBV5-1 to TRBJ2-7; 13 bases align to TRBD2. V dropped 7 bases and J dropped 2; count of bases not matched to a gene: 9. This CDR3 has 16 residues. Per the germline V gene, CDR1 is SGHRS and CDR2 is YFSETQ. The CDR3 protein is CASGPGGTSGTYEQYF. CDR3 in DNA: TGCGCCAGCGGGCCCGGGGGGACTAGCGGGACCTACGAGCAGTACTTC. The variable domain in full, with the rest retrieved from reference TRBV5-1 and TRBJ2-7, is KAGVTQTPRYLIKTRGQQVTLSCSPISGHRSVSWYQQTPGQGLQFLFEYFSETQRNKGNFPGRFSGRQFSNSRSEMNVSTLELGDSALYLCASGPGGTSGTYEQYFGPGTRLTVT.

The chain carries TRBV5-4 and TRBJ1-2; D is ambiguous. The CDR3 length is 13 residues. The germline gives CDR1 SGHNT, CDR2 YYREEE (reference sequence). Trimming removed 5 bases at V and 6 bases at J, with 14 bases between. CDR3 sequence: CASSPRRRDGYTF. The CDR3 region has the DNA TGTGCCAGCAGTCCCCGCAGGAGGGATGGCTACACCTTC.

The chain links TRBV4-1 to TRBJ1-2; D ambiguous. The germline V and J ends were trimmed by 0 bases and 7 bases, with 9 bases remaining between them. This CDR3 is built from 13 residues. Germline CDR1 MGHRA, CDR2 YSYEKL. The CDR3 coding sequence is TGCGCCAGCAGCCAAGACGGGCAGACTGGCTACACCTTC. It codes for CASSQDGQTGYTF.

This clone has a handful of counts. This chain joins TRBV5-1 and TRBJ2-1; D might be TRBD1 or TRBD2, each matching 5 bases. V lost 0 bases and J lost 5, with 12 bases in between. This CDR3 has 15 residues. Looked up from germline, CDR1 is SGHRS and CDR2 is YFSETQ. In DNA, the CDR3 is TGCGCCAGCAGCTTGGGAGGGGCCGCCCACAATGAGCAGTTCTTC. Its translation: CASSLGGAAHNEQFF.

This clone was seen a few times. The J gene is TRBJ2-2, the V gene TRBV7-9; D is perhaps TRBD1 or TRBD2 (6 bases each). Germline V lookup: CDR1 SEHNR, CDR2 FQNEAQ (reference sequence). V was cut by 5 bases and J by 3 bases, with 13 bases left in between. This CDR3 contains 15 residues. The CDR3 here is CASSPTRGDTGELFF. DNA of the CDR3: TGTGCCAGCAGCCCCACGAGGGGGGACACCGGGGAGCTGTTTTTT. The variable domain in full, with the rest retrieved from reference TRBV7-9 and TRBJ2-2, is DTGVSQNPRHKITKRGQNVTFRCDPISEHNRLYWYRQTLGQGPEFLTYFQNEAQLEKSRLLSDRFSAERPKGSFSTLEIQRTEQGDSAMYLCASSPTRGDTGELFFGEGSRLTVL.

The chain uses TRBV5-8 and TRBJ2-5; 8 bases are a match to TRBD2. This CDR3 has 16 amino acids. Looked up from germline, CDR1 is SGHTS and CDR2 is YDEGEE. The J segment lost 1 base and the V segment lost 0 bases, leaving 5 bases of the junction unmatched. In DNA form, the CDR3 reads TGTGCCAGCAGCTTGGCCACCGGGGGGGGCCAAGAGACCCAGTACTTC. This sequence encodes CASSLATGGGQETQYF.

The chain combines TRBV30 with TRBJ2-7; 15 bases are a match to TRBD2. Germline loops: CDR1 GTSNPN, CDR2 SVGIG (reference sequence). V gave up 0 bases and J gave up 4 bases; unmatched junction bases: 16. The CDR3 contains 20 residues. CDR3 sequence (DNA): TGTGCCTGGAGTGTACTCCGGGGACTAGCGGGGGGCCGTCCGACTTACGAGCAGTACTTC. Its protein product is CAWSVLRGLAGGRPTYEQYF.

The V gene is TRBV5-4, the J gene TRBJ2-5; 12 positions agree with TRBD2. With V trimmed by 4 bases and J by 5 bases, 15 bases remained unmatched. The germline gives CDR1 SGHNT, CDR2 YYREEE (reference sequence). The CDR3 is made up of 18 amino acids. The CDR3 sequence is CASSGRQAGLAGSETQYF. CDR3 bases: TGTGCCAGCAGCGGCCGACAAGCCGGACTAGCGGGATCTGAGACCCAGTACTTC. The entire variable domain, with the rest obtained from reference TRBV5-4 and TRBJ2-5, is as follows: ETGVTQSPTHLIKTRGQQVTLRCSSQSGHNTVSWYQQALGQGPQFIFQYYREEENGRGNFPPRFSGLQFPNYSSELNVNALELDDSALYLCASSGRQAGLAGSETQYFGPGTRLLVL.

The J gene is TRBJ2-7, the V gene TRBV28; 9 positions match TRBD1. The V gene end was trimmed by 7 bases and the J gene end by 3 bases; junction bases not matched to a gene: 7. The CDR3 loop spans 14 amino acids. CDR1 MDHEN and CDR2 SYDVKM come from the germline V gene. The CDR3 nucleotides are TGTGCCAGCACCCTGACAGGGGGTCTCTACGAGCAGTACTTC. Amino acids: CASTLTGGLYEQYF.

V and J are TRBV11-2 and TRBJ1-5; the D gene is possibly TRBD1 (6 bases). This CDR3 is 13 amino acids long. The germline V gene encodes CDR1 SGHAT and CDR2 FQNNGV. Trimming shortened V by 1 base and J by 7 bases, and 8 bases separated the two germline ends. Here the CDR3 reads CASSLGDRQPQHF. CDR3 coding DNA: TGTGCCAGCAGCTTAGGTGACAGGCAGCCCCAGCATTTT.

The V and J genes are TRBV28 and TRBJ2-5, with 8 bases identical to TRBD1. This CDR3 is 15 amino acids long. CDR1 and CDR2 (germline): MDHEN, SYDVKM. V shed 1 base, J shed 2 bases, and the junction held 3 bases outside the gene matches. The CDR3 here is CASSLSYRGQETQYF. DNA of the CDR3: TGTGCCAGCAGTTTATCCTACAGGGGGCAAGAGACCCAGTACTTC.

This clone is labeled medium-sized. CDR3 region: CAWKGLGNTIYF. The CDR3 nucleotides read TGTGCCTGGAAGGGGTTGGGGAACACCATATATTTT. The chain employs TRBV30 and TRBJ1-3; the D gene is possibly TRBD1 (5 bases). V was trimmed by 4 bases and J by 7 bases, leaving 11 bases between them. The CDR3 loop spans 12 amino acids. Germline CDR1 and CDR2: GTSNPN and SVGIG (reference sequence).